The rows below give T cell receptor beta chains drawn from one sample of a study of shared clonotypes between healthy human individuals. Repertoires were generated with immunoSEQ multiplex PCR, while TCRdb's copy carries only in-frame clones and drops some. The repertoire holds roughly 2.4 million clones, with around 95% as singletons. Sequencing was carried out using naive CD4+ T cells sorted from blood. These receptors came from a man aged 18 to 29 in good health. The CDR3 runs from the conserved cysteine through the conserved F or W. The D gene is left open where the match is weak. Size is omitted from some rows. Given values are once, few, many or a class for expanded clones.

j_gene	v_gene	d_gene	abundance	CDR3nt	CDR3aa
TRBJ2-3	TRBV20-1	NA	NA	TGCAGTGCCCCACGCACAGATACGCAGTATTTT	CSAPRTDTQYF
TRBJ2-1	TRBV18	NA	NA	TGTGCCAGCTCACCGGTAGAAACCGGTGGGTACAATGAGCAGTTCTTC	CASSPVETGGYNEQFF
TRBJ2-5	TRBV18	NA	NA	TGTGCCAGCTCGGCAGGACAGCAAGAGACCCAGTACTTC	CASSAGQQETQYF
TRBJ2-5	TRBV18	TRBD1	NA	TGTGCCAGCTCACTATCGGGACAGGGGGCCGCAGAGACCCAGTACTTC	CASSLSGQGAAETQYF
TRBJ2-7	TRBV10-2	NA	NA	TGCGCCAGCAGTGGGGGGGCCGAACAGGGAACCTACGAGCAGTACTTC	CASSGGAEQGTYEQYF
TRBJ1-3	TRBV5-1	NA	NA	TGCGCCAGCAGCTTCGGGGGCGTACCTTCTGGAAACACCATATATTTT	CASSFGGVPSGNTIYF
TRBJ2-1	TRBV18	TRBD1	NA	TGTGCCAGCTCACCCGACAGGGTTTACAATGAGCAGTTCTTC	CASSPDRVYNEQFF
TRBJ2-7	TRBV28	TRBD1	NA	TGTGCCAGCAGTACCACCGGGACAGGGGCTTACGAGCAGTACTTC	CASSTTGTGAYEQYF
TRBJ1-6	TRBV28	NA	NA	TGTGCCAGCATTCAGGGCAGCTCCTATAATTCACCCCTCCACTTT	CASIQGSSYNSPLHF
TRBJ1-2	TRBV2	NA	NA	TGTGCCAGCAGTGATCCGGGCGGCTACACCTTC	CASSDPGGYTF
TRBJ2-2	TRBV27	TRBD1	NA	TGTGCCAGCACGAGCAGGGGGCATAGCGGGGAGCTGTTTTTT	CASTSRGHSGELFF
TRBJ2-1	TRBV30	NA	NA	TGTGCCTGGACGGGTCTGAGGAATGAGCAGTTCTTC	CAWTGLRNEQFF
TRBJ2-6	TRBV18	NA	NA	TGTGCCAGCTCAGGGGAGGAGTTATCCTCTGGGGCCAACGTCCTGACTTTC	CASSGEELSSGANVLTF
TRBJ1-2	TRBV11-2	TRBD1	NA	TGTGCCAGCAGCCCGGGACAGGTCTATGGCTACACCTTC	CASSPGQVYGYTF
TRBJ2-1	TRBV28	NA	NA	TGTGCCAGCAGTCCCGCCCGAGGGAGACATGAGCAGTTCTTC	CASSPARGRHEQFF
TRBJ2-1	TRBV5-1	NA	once	TGCGCCAGCAGCTTGGACTACTACAATGAGCAGTTCTTC	CASSLDYYNEQFF
TRBJ2-3	TRBV5-1	NA	NA	TGCGCCAGCAGCCCGGACTGGGGCACAGATACGCAGTATTTT	CASSPDWGTDTQYF
TRBJ2-3	TRBV6-5	NA	NA	TGTGCCAGCACCCGGACTATGGCGGATACGCAGTATTTT	CASTRTMADTQYF
TRBJ2-3	TRBV5-1	NA	NA	TGCGCCAGCAGCTTAAGTCCAGGGTTCACAGATACGCAGTATTTT	CASSLSPGFTDTQYF
TRBJ2-7	TRBV28	NA	once	TGTGCCAGCGGACCTTGGGTTTTCGAGCAGTACTTC	CASGPWVFEQYF
TRBJ2-7	TRBV6-6	NA	NA	TGTGCCAGCAGTTACTCGACGGGGTCCGAGCAGTACTTC	CASSYSTGSEQYF
TRBJ1-4	TRBV4-3	NA	NA	TGCGCCAGCAGCCAAGAATATGAAATTAATGAAAAACTGTTTTTT	CASSQEYEINEKLFF
TRBJ1-1	TRBV18	NA	NA	TGTGCCAGCTCACCTGCCACAGGCAGTAACACTGAAGCTTTCTTT	CASSPATGSNTEAFF
TRBJ2-5	TRBV5-4	NA	NA	TGTGCCAGCAGCTTGGCTGCCAGACAAGAGACCCAGTACTTC	CASSLAARQETQYF
TRBJ2-7	TRBV18	NA	NA	TGTGCCAGCTCACCGCAGGCCCACGAGCAGTACTTC	CASSPQAHEQYF
TRBJ2-7	TRBV30	NA	once	TGTGCCTGGAGTGTATCTGGGATCGACGAGCAGTACTTC	CAWSVSGIDEQYF
TRBJ1-1	TRBV6-5	NA	NA	TGTGCCAGCAGTTATGGTGACGGTGAAGCTTTCTTT	CASSYGDGEAFF
TRBJ2-3	TRBV10-2	TRBD2	NA	TGCGCCAGCACCTCCACTAGCGGGGGGGCGGATACGCAGTATTTT	CASTSTSGGADTQYF
TRBJ1-1	TRBV30	NA	few	TGTGCCTGGAGTGTATTGCTGGGGGGAACTGAAGCTTTCTTT	CAWSVLLGGTEAFF
TRBJ2-1	TRBV9	NA	NA	TGTGCCAGCAGCTTGACTCCTCAGGTTTACAATGAGCAGTTCTTC	CASSLTPQVYNEQFF
TRBJ1-6	TRBV5-4	NA	NA	TGTGCCAGCAGCTCCAGCGGGGGCTCCCTGAGCTCCTATAATTCACCCCTCCACTTT	CASSSSGGSLSSYNSPLHF
TRBJ2-3	TRBV10-3	TRBD2	NA	TGTGCCTCGAAAAAGGGAGGGTCTCTGGATACGCAGTATTTT	CASKKGGSLDTQYF
TRBJ2-7	TRBV7-9	NA	NA	TGTGCCAGCAGCTTTCGGGGGAGCTCCTACGAGCAGTACTTC	CASSFRGSSYEQYF
TRBJ1-2	TRBV5-4	NA	once	TGTGCCAGCAGCCTCGGGACGGAGATGGGCTACACCTTC	CASSLGTEMGYTF
TRBJ2-7	TRBV19	NA	NA	TGTGCCAGTAGTATGTGGGGAAGCTCCTACGAGCAGTACTTC	CASSMWGSSYEQYF
TRBJ2-1	TRBV6-5	TRBD1	NA	TGTGCCAGCAGTGCCGGGGGACAGGGGTCCCATGAGCAGTTCTTC	CASSAGGQGSHEQFF
TRBJ2-2	TRBV9	TRBD2	NA	TGTGCCAGCAGCGTAAGTCTAGCGGGAGCGAACACCGGGGAGCTGTTTTTT	CASSVSLAGANTGELFF
TRBJ1-5	TRBV27	NA	NA	TGTGCCAGCAGTTTTCTTGCAGATAGCAATCAGCCCCAGCATTTT	CASSFLADSNQPQHF
TRBJ1-4	TRBV28	NA	NA	TGTGCCAGCAGTTCATTAAGGGAAGCACGCCCGTTTTTT	CASSSLREARPFF
TRBJ1-3	TRBV6-6	NA	NA	TGTGCCAGCAGGGACGGAGGAAACACCATATATTTT	CASRDGGNTIYF
TRBJ1-3	TRBV6-6	TRBD1	NA	TGTGCCAGCAGTTATCGGACAGGGGGGATCGAAGACACCATATATTTT	CASSYRTGGIEDTIYF
TRBJ2-7	TRBV6-5	NA	NA	TGTGCCAGCAGTTCAACCGGACGCGAGCAGTACTTC	CASSSTGREQYF
TRBJ2-5	TRBV15	NA	NA	TGTGCCACCAGCAGAGGGCTGATCGAGACCCAGTACTTC	CATSRGLIETQYF
TRBJ2-3	TRBV6-5	TRBD1	NA	TGTGCCAGCAGTTCCTCCCAGGACAGGGCGTATTTT	CASSSSQDRAYF
TRBJ1-5	TRBV2	TRBD1	NA	TGTGCCATAAGAGGACAGGACTATCAGCCCCAGCATTTT	CAIRGQDYQPQHF
TRBJ1-6	TRBV28	TRBD1	NA	TGTGCCAGCAGCCCCCCCCGGGACAGCGTTCGCTCCTATAATTCACCCCTCCACTTT	CASSPPRDSVRSYNSPLHF
TRBJ2-7	TRBV10-3	NA	NA	TGTGCCATCAGTGGGTTCCCTGAGGGGTACGAGCAGTACTTC	CAISGFPEGYEQYF
TRBJ1-5	TRBV6-6	TRBD1	NA	TGTGCCAGCAGTGTGGGACAGGGTCGCAATCAGCCCCAGCATTTT	CASSVGQGRNQPQHF
TRBJ1-1	TRBV2	NA	once	TGTGCCAGCAGGAGACCTGGACGGATTGATATGAACACTGAAGCTTTCTTT	CASRRPGRIDMNTEAFF
TRBJ1-2	TRBV5-4	NA	once	TGTGCCAGCAGCCCCCTAGGGGGGAAGGAAGGCTACACCTTC	CASSPLGGKEGYTF
TRBJ2-7	TRBV15	TRBD1	NA	TGTGCCACCCGACAGGGGGGGAGCTCCTACGAGCAGTACTTC	CATRQGGSSYEQYF
TRBJ1-5	TRBV4-1	NA	once	TGCGCCAGCAGCCAAGCAACAGGGATCCTCAATCAGCCCCAGCATTTT	CASSQATGILNQPQHF